The 30 T cell receptor beta chains below were found in one sample sequenced in a study of CD8 T cells in ankylosing spondylitis. TCRdb used MiXCR to reprocess the 5' RACE reads, holding one entry per CDR3 protein. The sample yields fewer than 250,000 distinct CDR3 sequences, roughly a tenth seen once. Material: blood, either unsorted or a sorted T cell fraction (not recorded which). These receptors were collected from a male donor with ankylosing spondylitis or in good health (not recorded which).

This clonotype was found many times. V and J are TRBV29-1 and TRBJ2-2; D is possibly TRBD2 (5 bases). V shed 2 bases and J shed 6 bases, with 7 bases lying between them. The CDR3 has 12 residues. Germline V gene data show CDR1 as SQVTM and CDR2 as ANQGSEA. The chain's CDR3 is CSVESGAGELFF. In nucleotides, the CDR3 is TGCAGCGTTGAATCCGGGGCCGGGGAGCTGTTTTTT.

This chain joins TRBV20-1 and TRBJ1-1; D perhaps matches TRBD1 (6 bases). Trimming pared 6 bases from V and 3 bases from J, leaving 26 bases between. The germline gives CDR1 DFQATT, CDR2 SNEGSKA (reference sequence). The CDR3 totals 17 residues. The CDR3 DNA reads as TGCAGTGCCGATGGACAAGTAAGGGGGTACGGAGACACTGAAGCTTTCTTT. It specifies CSADGQVRGYGDTEAFF.

Comment on this clonotype: Given a much more abundant clone one base away, this may be a read error. The rearrangement uses TRBV9 and TRBJ1-2; weak D call: TRBD1 (6 bases). The CDR3 runs 14 residues. CDR1 SGDLS and CDR2 YYNGEE come from the germline V gene. The germline V and J ends were trimmed by 1 base and 9 bases, with 16 bases remaining between them. CDR3 loop: CASSVTGQGSSYTF. The CDR3 DNA follows: TGTGCCAGCAGCGTAACGGGCCAGGGGTCTAGCTACACCTTC.

The chain has TRBV7-9 and TRBJ2-5, with 8 bases identical to TRBD1. This CDR3 has 15 amino acids. The V segment lost 4 bases and the J segment 2 bases; nucleotides outside the gene matches: 6. Looked up from germline, CDR1 is SEHNR and CDR2 is FQNEAQ (reference sequence). This CDR3 is CASSSRGTGQETQYF. DNA of the CDR3: TGTGCCAGCAGCTCCCGCGGGACAGGACAAGAGACCCAGTACTTC.

This clonotype was counted between two and nine times. V gene TRBV7-3 combines with J gene TRBJ2-1, with D hard to call. V was trimmed by 5 bases and J by 0 bases, leaving 11 bases between them. CDR3 size: 15 residues. Germline V gene lookup returns CDR1 SGHTA and CDR2 FQGTGA. This chain's CDR3 is CASSQTQYSYNEQFF. DNA for the CDR3: TGTGCCAGCAGCCAAACCCAATACTCCTACAATGAGCAGTTCTTC.

This clonotype showed up many times. V and J are TRBV29-1 and TRBJ2-5; D is ambiguous. The CDR3 has 14 residues. The V gene's germline CDR1 is SQVTM and CDR2 ANQGSEA. Trimming took 4 bases from V and 0 from J, leaving 12 bases between them. DNA for the CDR3: TGCAGCGTTGCGTTCAGCCTGTACCAAGAGACCCAGTACTTC. Residues: CSVAFSLYQETQYF.

The sample holds a few counts of this clonotype. The chain links TRBV3-1 to TRBJ1-6; 8 bases line up with TRBD1. The ends lost 1 base at V and 6 bases at J; junction bases unmatched: 8. CDR3 size: 17 residues. Germline lookup yields CDR1 LGHDT and CDR2 YNNKEL (reference sequence). CDR3 in amino acids: CASSQGSQGAVNSPLHF. The CDR3 nucleotides read TGTGCCAGCAGCCAAGGATCCCAGGGGGCTGTTAATTCACCCCTCCACTTT.

This clonotype was recorded at least ten times. This sequence joins TRBV2 and TRBJ2-5; maybe TRBD2 (5 bases). With 8 bases removed from V and 2 bases from J, the gap between germline ends came to 12 bases. CDR3 length: 13 amino acids. The germline CDR1 and CDR2 sequences are SNHLY and FYNNEI. The CDR3 coding sequence is TGTGCCAGCGGAGGACTGTTACAAGAGACCCAGTACTTC. It codes for CASGGLLQETQYF. Full variable domain (rest looked up from reference TRBV2 and TRBJ2-5): EPEVTQTPSHQVTQMGQEVILRCVPISNHLYFYWYRQILGQKVEFLVSFYNNEISEKSEIFDDQFSVERPDGSNFTLKIRSTKLEDSAMYFCASGGLLQETQYFGPGTRLLVL.

This clonotype was detected only a few times. V is TRBV9 and J is TRBJ1-2; D is uncertain. Trimming shortened V by 7 bases and J by 0 bases, and 13 bases separated the two germline ends. CDR1 and CDR2 from the germline V gene are SGDLS and YYNGEE. This CDR3 spans 14 amino acids. The CDR3 spells CASAPRTPNYGYTF. The CDR3 bases are TGTGCCAGCGCCCCGCGCACCCCTAACTATGGCTACACCTTC.

This clonotype has a handful of counts. V usage is TRBV3-1 and J usage is TRBJ1-1; 8 bases line up with TRBD1. V was pared by 0 bases and J by 4 bases, with 10 bases of the junction left unmatched. Germline V gives CDR1 LGHDT, CDR2 YNNKEL (reference sequence). This CDR3 spans 17 amino acids. CDR3 coding DNA: TGTGCCAGCAGCCAAGACCTCCTGACAGGGGTGACCACTGAAGCTTTCTTT. Its protein is CASSQDLLTGVTTEAFF.

There are many counts of this clonotype. The chain carries TRBV5-6 and TRBJ2-3; tentative D call: TRBD2 (5 bases). The germline gives CDR1 SGHDT, CDR2 YYEEEE. The V and J ends lost 4 bases and 6 bases respectively, with 12 bases between them. This CDR3 spans 13 amino acids. The CDR3 protein is CASSPGVGDTQYF. The CDR3 coding sequence is TGTGCCAGCAGCCCCGGGGTGGGGGATACGCAGTATTTT.

This clonotype was detected ten times or more. The chain links TRBV20-1 to TRBJ2-7; 8 positions agree with TRBD1. Germline CDR1 reads DFQATT; CDR2 reads SNEGSKA (reference sequence). The CDR3 covers 13 residues. The V and J ends lost 2 bases and 10 bases, in that order; junction bases with no gene match: 10. The DNA for the CDR3 is TGCAGTGCTAGACGCGGGACAGGCGAACCACAGTACTTC. Protein sequence: CSARRGTGEPQYF.

Ten or more counts support this clonotype. This chain links TRBV28 with TRBJ2-1; 10 bases are a match to TRBD2. The V gene end was trimmed by 4 bases and the J gene end by 0 bases; junction bases not matched to a gene: 3. The germline gives CDR1 MDHEN, CDR2 SYDVKM. This CDR3 region has 16 residues. The CDR3, as DNA: TGTGCCAGCAGTTCCACTAGCGGGGACTCCTACAATGAGCAGTTCTTC. Its translation: CASSSTSGDSYNEQFF.

This clonotype has ten or more counts. The chain carries TRBV7-6 and TRBJ2-2, with 7 bases aligning to TRBD2. Losses at the gene ends were 5 bases for V and 2 bases for J; bases not matched to a gene: 14. Germline values: CDR1 SGHVS, CDR2 FNYEAQ. The CDR3 sequence is 18 residues long. The CDR3 loop is CASSPTLLGGGNTGELFF. The CDR3 DNA reads as TGTGCCAGCAGCCCGACCTTACTGGGCGGGGGAAACACCGGGGAGCTGTTTTTT. The whole variable domain, remainder taken from reference TRBV7-6 and TRBJ2-2, is GAGVSQSPRYKVTKRGQDVALRCDPISGHVSLYWYRQALGQGPEFLTYFNYEAQQDKSGLPNDRFSAERPEGSISTLTIQRTEQRDSAMYRCASSPTLLGGGNTGELFFGEGSRLTVL.

This clonotype was picked up many times. The chain couples TRBV5-1 to TRBJ2-3; TRBD2 matches at 7 bases. This CDR3 comprises 15 residues. Germline values: CDR1 SGHRS, CDR2 YFSETQ. The V and J ends lost 0 bases and 0 bases, in that order; junction bases with no gene match: 1. CDR3 sequence: CASSLASGSTDTQYF. The CDR3 DNA is TGCGCCAGCAGCTTGGCTAGCGGAAGCACAGATACGCAGTATTTT.

This clonotype was observed at least ten times. The V call is TRBV5-1, the J call TRBJ1-6, with D hard to call. The CDR3 spans 14 residues. The V gene lost 3 bases and the J gene lost 5 bases, with 9 bases spanning the gap. Germline V gene data show CDR1 as SGHRS and CDR2 as YFSETQ. CDR3 bases: TGCGCCAGCAGCTCTGAGGCAGATAATTCACCCCTCCACTTT. Protein sequence: CASSSEADNSPLHF.

This clonotype was recorded at least ten times. This chain links TRBV5-1 with TRBJ2-2; D might be TRBD2 (7 bases). Trimming removed 5 bases at V and 2 bases at J, with 10 bases between. Germline values: CDR1 SGHRS, CDR2 YFSETQ. This CDR3 has 14 amino acids. DNA of the CDR3: TGCGCCAGCAGTGGCGGGGGCAACACCGGGGAGCTGTTTTTT. Translation gives CASSGGGNTGELFF.

Details on this clonotype: A read error is possible here, since a much larger clone lies one base away. The CDR3 ends on some other residue instead of the conserved phenylalanine or tryptophan, so this is likely a read error. CDR3 loop: CSAKQGAGGTEAFL. CDR3 nucleotides: TGCAGTGCTAAACAGGGGGCAGGAGGTACTGAAGCTTTCTTA. V is TRBV20-1 and J is TRBJ1-1; the match to TRBD1 covers 9 bases. V lost 4 bases to trimming and J lost 5 bases; unmatched junction nucleotides: 8. The CDR3 runs 14 residues. The germline V gene encodes CDR1 DFQATT and CDR2 SNEGSKA (reference sequence).

This clonotype was observed at least ten times. The chain combines TRBV7-2 with TRBJ2-1, with no clear D. This CDR3 has 12 amino acids. Germline V gene sequence: CDR1 SGHTA, CDR2 FQGNSA. V dropped 5 bases and J dropped 8 bases, with 10 bases sitting between them. CDR3 loop: CASSRTLDEQFF. DNA of the CDR3: TGTGCCAGCAGCCGGACCCTGGATGAGCAGTTCTTC.

The rearrangement uses TRBV5-1 and TRBJ2-3, with 10 bases matching TRBD2. The germline V gene encodes CDR1 SGHRS and CDR2 YFSETQ. This CDR3 is 16 amino acids long. V lost 4 bases to trimming and J lost 0 bases; unmatched junction nucleotides: 5. CDR3 coding DNA: TGCGCCAGCAGCCGTTCTAGCGGGGGAAGCACAGATACGCAGTATTTT. Translating it yields CASSRSSGGSTDTQYF. Variable domain in full (rest from reference TRBV5-1 and TRBJ2-3): KAGVTQTPRYLIKTRGQQVTLSCSPISGHRSVSWYQQTPGQGLQFLFEYFSETQRNKGNFPGRFSGRQFSNSRSEMNVSTLELGDSALYLCASSRSSGGSTDTQYFGPGTRLTVL.

Many counts were recorded for this clonotype. The CDR3 region has the DNA TGCAGTGCTGCTCCGGGGTCGAACTCCTACGAGCAGTACTTC. Amino acids: CSAAPGSNSYEQYF. V and J are TRBV20-1 and TRBJ2-7; D is possibly TRBD2 (5 bases). Germline V CDR1 and CDR2: DFQATT, SNEGSKA (reference sequence). The CDR3 consists of 14 residues. The V and J ends lost 5 bases and 0 bases respectively, with 14 bases between them.

There are many counts of this clonotype. V usage is TRBV7-8 and J usage is TRBJ2-3, with 9 bases that match TRBD1. The CDR3 runs to 16 residues. The V gene end was trimmed by 3 bases and the J gene end by 2 bases; junction bases not matched to a gene: 6. CDR1 and CDR2 from the germline V gene are SGHVS and FQNEAQ. The DNA of the CDR3 is TGTGCCAGCAGCTTCGGTTGGACAGGGGTCACAGATACGCAGTATTTT. It encodes CASSFGWTGVTDTQYF.

This clonotype was found many times. J is TRBJ2-1 and V is TRBV20-1, with 7 bases that match TRBD1. Germline V CDR1 and CDR2: DFQATT, SNEGSKA (reference sequence). This CDR3 contains 11 residues. The V and J ends lost 4 bases and 12 bases, in that order; junction bases with no gene match: 6. CDR3 bases: TGCAGTGCTAACGACAGGGTAGGGCAGTTCTTC. It specifies CSANDRVGQFF.

The genes are TRBV19 and TRBJ2-3; a weak D match, TRBD1 (6 bases). The V end lost 5 bases, the J end lost 4 bases, and 13 bases lay between the germline ends. CDR3 length: 14 amino acids. Germline lookup yields CDR1 LNHDA and CDR2 SQIVND (reference sequence). CDR3 nucleotide sequence: TGTGCCAGTAGTCCTCGACAGGTCCCAGATACGCAGTATTTT. It translates to CASSPRQVPDTQYF.

As concerns this clonotype: At one end, the junction sequence differs from germline, possibly due to a read error. The chain joins TRBV20-1 to TRBJ2-1; TRBD2 agrees at 11 bases. Germline V gives CDR1 DFQATT, CDR2 SNEGSKA (reference sequence). The CDR3 spans 15 residues. Written as DNA, the CDR3 is TGCAGTGCTAGGGACCTAGCGGGGGGCTATAATGTGCAGTTCTTC. Its translation: CSARDLAGGYNVQFF.

This clonotype was recorded many times. This chain connects TRBV3-1 to TRBJ2-3, with 7 bases that match TRBD2. Unmatched junction bases numbered 2, after V lost 1 base and J lost 1 base. The germline V gene has CDR1 LGHDT and CDR2 YNNKEL (reference sequence). The CDR3 contains 15 residues. In DNA form, the CDR3 reads TGTGCCAGCAGCCAAGGGGACTACCGCACAGATACGCAGTATTTT. Its protein is CASSQGDYRTDTQYF.

In its sample, this clonotype was seen many times. This chain joins TRBV5-1 and TRBJ2-3, with D hard to call. The CDR3 is made up of 14 amino acids. CDR1 is SGHRS, CDR2 YFSETQ, per germline. V was clipped by 0 bases and J by 6 bases, with 11 bases between them. CDR3: CASSLGWIEDTQYF. CDR3 bases: TGCGCCAGCAGCTTGGGGTGGATAGAGGATACGCAGTATTTT.

This clonotype has just a few counts. The rearrangement joins TRBV7-2 to TRBJ2-5, with D perhaps matching TRBD1 or TRBD2 (6 bases each). Trimming removed 1 base at V and 1 base at J, with 10 bases between. Germline assignment: CDR1 SGHTA and CDR2 FQGNSA. CDR3 size: 15 residues. The CDR3 loop reads CASSLVRGVQETQYF. CDR3 sequence (DNA): TGTGCCAGCAGCTTAGTGAGGGGGGTCCAAGAGACCCAGTACTTC.

This clonotype was detected many times. The chain recombines TRBV5-1 with TRBJ2-1; TRBD2 aligns across 15 bases. Germline CDR1 SGHRS, CDR2 YFSETQ. This CDR3 spans 15 amino acids. Trimming took 3 bases from V and 8 from J; bases not matched to a gene: 3. CDR3 region: CASSWTSGGVYEQFF. The DNA of the CDR3 is TGCGCCAGCAGCTGGACTAGCGGGGGGGTGTATGAGCAGTTCTTC.

The chain joins TRBV3-1 to TRBJ2-1; D is undetermined. This CDR3 has 11 residues. Germline loops: CDR1 LGHDT, CDR2 YNNKEL (reference sequence). V lost 3 bases and J 10 bases, leaving 7 bases between the germline ends. The CDR3 DNA follows: TGTGCCAGCAGCCAGGACGCGGAGCAGTTCTTC. Encoded protein: CASSQDAEQFF.